This TCR beta chain was observed in a study of cytomegalovirus exposure and HLA in healthy donors. A note on this clone: Its antigen is still unknown.

The study ran its PCR with 60 Vbeta and 13 Jbeta primers. Clones were read by immunoSEQ multiplex PCR, and TCRdb kept only the in-frame ones, dropping some. This sample has roughly 190,000 clones, with approximately 85% found just once. CDR1 MNHEY and CDR2 SVGAGI come from the germline V gene. J gave up 3 bases and V 5 bases, and 1 base lay outside the gene matches. The CDR3 has 13 residues. Study-wide results and limits: Later analysis identified several of the most significant clusters that appeared linked to common viral pathogens. It was assumed in the presence/absence analyses that sequencing depth was roughly uniform across donors.

V is TRBV6-5 and J is TRBJ1-5, with 7 bases lining up with TRBD1. Sequenced sample: PBMCs. The receptor was isolated from a girl aged 5-17 years in good health and CMV-seropositive. This CDR3 is CASSDRDNQPQHF. DNA for the CDR3: TGTGCCAGCAGTGACAGGGACAATCAGCCCCAGCATTTT.